A single sample gave rise to the 30 T cell receptor beta chains below, sequenced in a study of blood T cell repertoires in COVID-19. Assay: immunoSEQ multiplex PCR; the TCRdb copy retains only in-frame clones and omits some. Seen here are about 310,000 clones, 90% observed once, and the top ten hold roughly 1%. The sequenced sample was peripheral blood. These receptors originate from a woman in her forties with COVID-19, enrolled during active disease.

V gene TRBV2 combines with J gene TRBJ1-1; D uncertain. V gave up 6 bases and J gave up 5 bases, with 19 bases separating them. The CDR3 loop spans 15 amino acids. Germline lookup yields CDR1 SNHLY and CDR2 FYNNEI. The CDR3: CASSREGYTRTEAFF. The CDR3 region has the DNA TGTGCCAGCAGCCGAGAAGGCTACACGCGGACTGAAGCTTTCTTT. Using reference TRBV2 and TRBJ1-1 for the parts outside the CDR3, the full variable domain is EPEVTQTPSHQVTQMGQEVILRCVPISNHLYFYWYRQILGQKVEFLVSFYNNEISEKSEIFDDQFSVERPDGSNFTLKIRSTKLEDSAMYFCASSREGYTRTEAFFGQGTRLTVV.

The CDR3 protein is CASSVEGSPYNEQFF. Here the CDR3 DNA reads TGTGCCAGCAGCGTAGAAGGTAGCCCCTACAATGAGCAGTTCTTC. J is TRBJ2-1 and V is TRBV9, with no clear D. The CDR3 is 15 residues long. V was shortened by 0 bases and J by 2 bases, with 9 bases between the two germline ends. Germline-derived CDR1 and CDR2 are SGDLS and YYNGEE.

This clone has just one count. The V and J genes are TRBV6-5 and TRBJ1-6, with D hard to call. Trimming removed 8 bases from V and 8 bases from J, with 13 bases in between. Germline V gene lookup returns CDR1 MNHEY and CDR2 SVGAGI. The CDR3 length is 13 residues. The CDR3: CASHSRIDSPLHF. In DNA form, the CDR3 reads TGTGCCAGCCACAGCAGGATTGATTCACCCCTCCACTTT.

This rearrangement joins TRBV2 to TRBJ2-7, with 11 bases aligning to TRBD2. Germline V gives CDR1 SNHLY, CDR2 FYNNEI. This CDR3 is built from 15 residues. Losses at the gene ends were 5 bases for V and 5 bases for J; bases not matched to a gene: 8. The CDR3 reads CASSSGLAGRHEQYF. The CDR3 DNA is TGTGCCAGCAGTTCCGGACTAGCGGGTAGACACGAGCAGTACTTC.

The V gene is TRBV28, the J gene TRBJ1-2; tentatively, D is TRBD1 (5 bases). Germline CDR1 reads MDHEN; CDR2 reads SYDVKM. The V end was cut by 2 bases, the J end by 8 bases, with 12 bases between. The CDR3 loop spans 13 amino acids. The DNA for the CDR3 is TGTGCCAGCAGTTTAGCCGGGGGTGGCGGCTACACCTTC. It encodes CASSLAGGGGYTF.

The J gene is TRBJ1-6, the V gene TRBV4-2; D is perhaps TRBD1 (5 bases). CDR1 is LGHNA and CDR2 is YNFKEQ in the germline V gene. V was trimmed by 7 bases and J by 11 bases, leaving 15 bases between them. The CDR3 is made up of 13 amino acids. This CDR3 is CASTLGGSTPLHF. CDR3 nucleotide sequence: TGTGCCAGCACCCTGGGGGGATCCACACCCCTCCACTTT.

The V gene is TRBV4-3, the J gene TRBJ2-7; D remains ambiguous. Germline V gene lookup returns CDR1 LGHNA and CDR2 YSLEER. The CDR3 runs 13 residues. Trimming took 0 bases from V and 9 from J, leaving 12 bases between them. CDR3 sequence (DNA): TGCGCCAGCAGCCAAGAATGGGCTGGCGTGCAGTACTTC. The encoded protein is CASSQEWAGVQYF.

Only one count was recorded for this clone. The J gene is TRBJ2-5, the V gene TRBV24-1; perhaps TRBD2 as D (6 bases). The CDR3 totals 13 residues. The V gene lost 9 bases and the J gene lost 3 bases, with 13 bases spanning the gap. Germline V lookup: CDR1 KGHDR, CDR2 SFDVKD. This CDR3 is CATGGLGEETQYF. CDR3 in DNA: TGTGCCACCGGGGGGTTGGGGGAAGAGACCCAGTACTTC.

The V gene is TRBV7-2, the J gene TRBJ2-1; 8 nucleotides align to TRBD1. The CDR3 is 15 residues long. The trim removed 5 bases at V and 4 bases at J, leaving 7 bases unmatched. Germline V CDR1 and CDR2: SGHTA, FQGNSA. In DNA, the CDR3 is TGTGCCAGCAGCCCGCCGGGACAGGCTTACAATGAGCAGTTCTTC. This encodes CASSPPGQAYNEQFF.

The rearrangement uses TRBV6-6 and TRBJ2-1; 8 bases are shared with TRBD1. This CDR3 comprises 13 residues. The ends lost 6 bases at V and 10 bases at J; junction bases unmatched: 8. Germline V gene lookup returns CDR1 MNHNY and CDR2 SVGAGI (reference sequence). The CDR3 DNA reads TGTGCCAGCAGGCCTACAGGGGGTGGGGAGCAGTTCTTC. It specifies CASRPTGGGEQFF.

The rearrangement joins TRBV3-1 (or the pseudogene TRBV3-2) to TRBJ1-1; D uncertain. V was shortened by 4 bases and J by 10 bases, with 19 bases between the two germline ends. Per germline, CDR1 LGHDT and CDR2 YNNKEL (reference sequence). The CDR3 has 14 amino acids. The CDR3 loop reads CASSRRTQPRGAFF. For the CDR3, the DNA is TGTGCCAGCAGCCGGCGGACCCAACCCCGGGGAGCTTTCTTT.

The genes are TRBV5-1 and TRBJ2-2, with 8 bases fitting TRBD1. The CDR3 contains 17 residues. Unmatched junction bases numbered 9, after V lost 0 bases and J lost 5 bases. The germline V gene encodes CDR1 SGHRS and CDR2 YFSETQ. The CDR3 region has the DNA TGCGCCAGCAGCTTGGACCGTGGACAGGGCGGTACCGGGGAGCTGTTTTTT. Encoded protein: CASSLDRGQGGTGELFF.

The gene calls are TRBV9 and TRBJ2-7, with 7 nucleotides matching TRBD2. Germline V lookup: CDR1 SGDLS, CDR2 YYNGEE. With 8 bases clipped from V and 0 bases from J, the junction kept 8 bases outside the gene matches. This CDR3 contains 14 residues. In DNA form, the CDR3 reads TGTGCCAGTGGGGGGGACTTGAGCTCCTACGAGCAGTACTTC. Its protein is CASGGDLSSYEQYF.

This chain uses TRBV4-1 with TRBJ2-5, with 8 positions matching TRBD2. Trimming took 5 bases from V and 6 from J; bases not matched to a gene: 8. The CDR3 spans 14 residues. In germline, CDR1 is MGHRA, CDR2 YSYEKL. The CDR3 DNA sequence: TGCGCCAGCAGCACGGGAGGGCCGGTAAAGACCCAGTACTTC. It translates to CASSTGGPVKTQYF.

The count of this clone is one. CDR3 nucleotides: TGTGCCAGCTCAACCAATACAGGGGGCAGTCTTGCTGAAGCTTTCTTT. This codes for CASSTNTGGSLAEAFF. V is TRBV18 and J is TRBJ1-1; the match to TRBD1 covers 9 bases. This CDR3 comprises 16 residues. In germline, CDR1 is KGHSH, CDR2 LQKENI. V dropped 5 bases and J dropped 6; count of bases not matched to a gene: 13. The variable domain in full, completed from reference TRBV18 and TRBJ1-1, reads NAGVMQNPRHLVRRRGQEARLRCSPMKGHSHVYWYRQLPEEGLKFMVYLQKENIIDESGMPKERFSAEFPKEGPSILRIQQVVRGDSAAYFCASSTNTGGSLAEAFFGQGTRLTVV.

The chain joins TRBV6-5 to TRBJ2-3; 13 bases line up with TRBD2. The CDR3 consists of 16 residues. Trimming cost V 2 bases and J 4 bases; bases outside gene matches: 3. The germline CDR1 and CDR2 sequences are MNHEY and SVGAGI. The CDR3 loop is CASSYTGLAGPDTQYF. CDR3 nucleotide sequence: TGTGCCAGCAGTTACACGGGACTAGCGGGGCCAGATACGCAGTATTTT.

The chain recombines TRBV28 with TRBJ1-4; 10 bases match TRBD1. J gave up 6 bases and V 9 bases, and 10 bases lay outside the gene matches. The CDR3 runs to 15 residues. The germline V gene encodes CDR1 MDHEN and CDR2 SYDVKM. Here the CDR3 DNA reads TGTGCCAGTCCGGCGGCGGGACAGGGGTATGAAAAACTGTTTTTT. Translation: CASPAAGQGYEKLFF.

The chain uses TRBV3-1 (or the pseudogene TRBV3-2) and TRBJ2-3; possible D gene TRBD2, 5 bases. The CDR3 has 15 residues. CDR1 is LGHDT and CDR2 is YNNKEL in the germline V gene (reference sequence). Trimming took off 3 bases at V and 0 bases at J, with 10 bases between the two ends. This chain's CDR3 is CASSQGVYSTDTQYF. CDR3 nucleotide sequence: TGTGCCAGCAGCCAGGGAGTATATAGCACAGATACGCAGTATTTT.

The chain combines TRBV7-3 with TRBJ2-2; 11 bases map to TRBD2. J lost 5 bases, V lost 6 bases, and 5 bases had no gene match. CDR3 length equals 15 residues. Germline V gene data show CDR1 as SGHTA and CDR2 as FQGTGA. This CDR3 is CASSPGLAVTGELFF. CDR3 DNA sequence: TGTGCCAGCAGTCCGGGACTAGCGGTTACCGGGGAGCTGTTTTTT.

J is TRBJ2-1 and V is TRBV14; 10 positions match TRBD2. V shed 0 bases and J 3 bases; nucleotides not matched to a gene: 11. The CDR3 is made up of 19 amino acids. The germline gives CDR1 SGHDN, CDR2 FVKESK. CDR3 in DNA: TGTGCCAGCAGCCAAGATAATCGGGCTAGCGGGGGTCGCTACAATGAGCAGTTCTTC. Translating gives CASSQDNRASGGRYNEQFF.

The V call is TRBV9, the J call TRBJ2-4, with D perhaps matching TRBD1 (6 bases). Per germline, CDR1 SGDLS and CDR2 YYNGEE. Trimming removed 4 bases from V and 1 base from J, with 18 bases in between. The CDR3 has 17 residues. The CDR3 DNA follows: TGTGCCAGCAGCTGCCGCAGGGGAACGTTGGCCAAAAACATTCAGTACTTC. This sequence encodes CASSCRRGTLAKNIQYF.

Here the CDR3 reads CASSLTGQGAIRNIQYF. The DNA for the CDR3 is TGTGCCAGCAGCTTAACGGGACAGGGGGCGATCAGAAACATTCAGTACTTC. The chain joins TRBV7-3 to TRBJ2-4; the match to TRBD1 covers 12 bases. Looked up from germline, CDR1 is SGHTA and CDR2 is FQGTGA. V shed 0 bases, J shed 6 bases, and the junction held 6 bases outside the gene matches. The CDR3 consists of 17 residues.

The J gene is TRBJ2-7, the V gene TRBV7-2; TRBD2 matches at 8 bases. Germline lookup yields CDR1 SGHTA and CDR2 FQGNSA. V lost 4 bases to trimming and J lost 1 base; unmatched junction nucleotides: 6. The CDR3 is made up of 15 amino acids. CDR3: CASSYSIAGSYEQYF. CDR3 DNA: TGTGCCAGCAGCTACTCTATAGCGGGGTCCTACGAGCAGTACTTC.

This rearrangement joins TRBV27 to TRBJ1-1; possibly TRBD1 for D (5 bases). V was trimmed by 8 bases and J by 5 bases, leaving 18 bases between them. The length of the CDR3 is 14 residues. In germline, CDR1 is MNHEY, CDR2 SMNVEV (reference sequence). The CDR3 nucleotides are TGTGCCAGCGGCTTAAGGCCGGGGGGTACTGAAGCTTTCTTT. Translation gives CASGLRPGGTEAFF.

V is TRBV12-5 and J is TRBJ2-7, with 7 nucleotides matching TRBD1. J was trimmed by 0 bases and V by 4 bases; bases with no gene match: 0. The length of the CDR3 is 13 residues. Germline-derived CDR1 and CDR2 are LGHNT and FRNRAP. CDR3 residues: CASGSGGSYEQYF. In nucleotides, the CDR3 is TGTGCTAGTGGTTCAGGGGGCTCCTACGAGCAGTACTTC.

The chain combines TRBV30 with TRBJ2-4, with 9 bases aligning to TRBD2. The germline CDR1 and CDR2 sequences are GTSNPN and SVGIG (reference sequence). The trim removed 5 bases at V and 10 bases at J, leaving 15 bases unmatched. The CDR3 covers 15 residues. CDR3 loop: CAWGKASGGNPIQYF. Written as DNA, the CDR3 is TGTGCCTGGGGGAAGGCAAGCGGGGGGAACCCGATTCAGTACTTC.

DNA for the CDR3: TGCGCCAGCAGCTTGGGCCCAGGGGGAGAATATGGCTACACCTTC. Encoded protein: CASSLGPGGEYGYTF. V and J are TRBV5-1 and TRBJ1-2; 7 nucleotides align to TRBD1. The CDR3 is 15 amino acids. The junction had 7 bases not matched to a gene; V was cut back by 0 bases and J by 5 bases. Germline values: CDR1 SGHRS, CDR2 YFSETQ.

CDR3 nucleotides: TGTATGTTTTTTGGGCACAGGATCGGGGAGCTGTTTTTT. Its protein product is CMFFGHRIGELFF. This chain links TRBV7-9 with TRBJ2-2, with D possibly TRBD1 on 5 matching bases. Germline values: CDR1 SEHNR, CDR2 FQNEAQ (reference sequence). The CDR3 runs 13 residues.

The chain uses TRBV5-1 and TRBJ1-1, with 10 bases aligning to TRBD1. Germline CDR1 reads SGHRS; CDR2 reads YFSETQ. This CDR3 contains 19 residues. Losses at the gene ends were 5 bases for V and 1 base for J; bases not matched to a gene: 17. CDR3 DNA sequence: TGCGCCAGCAGTTCCGGGACAGGGGTCGGTCGGGGTAAGAACACTGAAGCTTTCTTT. Protein: CASSSGTGVGRGKNTEAFF.

This chain links TRBV28 with TRBJ1-1; 7 bases line up with TRBD1. The CDR3 is 15 residues long. CDR1 is MDHEN, CDR2 SYDVKM, per germline. The J segment lost 0 bases and the V segment lost 7 bases, leaving 8 bases of the junction unmatched. CDR3 loop: CASIIPGTVNTEAFF. The CDR3 DNA sequence: TGTGCCAGCATTATTCCCGGGACAGTGAACACTGAAGCTTTCTTT.